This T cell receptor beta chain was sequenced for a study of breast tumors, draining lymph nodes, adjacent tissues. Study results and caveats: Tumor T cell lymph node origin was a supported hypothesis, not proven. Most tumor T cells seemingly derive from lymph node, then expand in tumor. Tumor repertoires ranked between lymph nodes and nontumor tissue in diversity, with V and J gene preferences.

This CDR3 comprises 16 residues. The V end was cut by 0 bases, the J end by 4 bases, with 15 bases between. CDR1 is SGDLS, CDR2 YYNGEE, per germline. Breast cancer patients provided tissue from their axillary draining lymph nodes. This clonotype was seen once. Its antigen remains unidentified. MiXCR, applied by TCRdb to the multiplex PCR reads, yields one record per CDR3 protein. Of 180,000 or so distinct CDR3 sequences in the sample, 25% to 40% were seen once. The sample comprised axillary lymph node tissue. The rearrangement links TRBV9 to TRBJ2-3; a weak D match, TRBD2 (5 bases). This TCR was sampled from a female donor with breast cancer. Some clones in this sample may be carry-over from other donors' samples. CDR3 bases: TGTGCCAGCAGCGTAGGACGAGGGCTACGAGCAGATACGCAGTATTTT. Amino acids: CASSVGRGLRADTQYF.